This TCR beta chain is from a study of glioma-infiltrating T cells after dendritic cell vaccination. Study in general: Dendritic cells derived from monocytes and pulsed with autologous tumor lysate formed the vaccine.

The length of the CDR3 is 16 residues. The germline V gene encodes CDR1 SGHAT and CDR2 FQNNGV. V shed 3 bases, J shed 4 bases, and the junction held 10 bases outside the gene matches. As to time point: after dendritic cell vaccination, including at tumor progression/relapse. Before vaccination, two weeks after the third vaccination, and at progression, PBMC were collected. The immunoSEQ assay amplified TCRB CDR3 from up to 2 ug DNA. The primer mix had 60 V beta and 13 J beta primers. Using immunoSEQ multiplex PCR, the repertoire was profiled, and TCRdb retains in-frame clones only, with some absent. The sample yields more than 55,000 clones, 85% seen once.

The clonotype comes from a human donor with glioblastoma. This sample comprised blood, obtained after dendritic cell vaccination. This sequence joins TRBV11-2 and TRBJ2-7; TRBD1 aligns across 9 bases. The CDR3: CASSFNPGTGSYEQYF. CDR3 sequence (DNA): TGTGCCAGCAGCTTCAACCCCGGGACAGGGTCGTACGAGCAGTACTTC.